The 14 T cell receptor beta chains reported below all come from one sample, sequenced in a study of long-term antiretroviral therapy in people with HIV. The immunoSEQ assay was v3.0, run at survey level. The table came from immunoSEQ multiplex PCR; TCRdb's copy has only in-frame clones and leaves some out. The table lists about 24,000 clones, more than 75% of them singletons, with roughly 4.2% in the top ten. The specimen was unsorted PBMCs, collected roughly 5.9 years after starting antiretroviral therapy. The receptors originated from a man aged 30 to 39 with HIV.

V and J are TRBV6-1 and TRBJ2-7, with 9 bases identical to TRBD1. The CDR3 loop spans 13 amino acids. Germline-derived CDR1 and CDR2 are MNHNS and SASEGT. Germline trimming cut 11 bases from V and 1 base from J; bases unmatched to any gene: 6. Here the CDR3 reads CAFRGTGSYEQYF. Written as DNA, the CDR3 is TGTGCCTTTCGGGGGACAGGGTCCTACGAGCAGTACTTC.

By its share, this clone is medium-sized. CDR3 in amino acids: CASSEGLLQSLRSYEQYF. The DNA for the CDR3 is TGTGCCAGCAGTGAGGGACTGCTCCAATCCCTCAGATCTTACGAGCAGTACTTC. The chain couples TRBV2 to TRBJ2-7; the D gene is possibly TRBD2 (6 bases). V lost 3 bases and J lost 4, with 25 bases in between. Germline-derived CDR1 and CDR2 are SNHLY and FYNNEI. The CDR3 consists of 18 residues.

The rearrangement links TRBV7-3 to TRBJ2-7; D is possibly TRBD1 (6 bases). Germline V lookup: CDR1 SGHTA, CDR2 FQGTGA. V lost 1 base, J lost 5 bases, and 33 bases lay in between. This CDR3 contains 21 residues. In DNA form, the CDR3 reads TGTGCCAGCAGCTTAATCTTCGGGACCCGGGACATCAGAGGGAATATAGACGAGCAGTACTTC. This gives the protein CASSLIFGTRDIRGNIDEQYF.

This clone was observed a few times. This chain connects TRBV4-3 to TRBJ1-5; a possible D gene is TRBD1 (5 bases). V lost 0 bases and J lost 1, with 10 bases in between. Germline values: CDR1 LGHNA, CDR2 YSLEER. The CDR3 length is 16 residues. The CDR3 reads CASSQDREGSNQPQHF. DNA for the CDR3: TGCGCCAGCAGCCAAGATCGTGAGGGGAGCAATCAGCCCCAGCATTTT.

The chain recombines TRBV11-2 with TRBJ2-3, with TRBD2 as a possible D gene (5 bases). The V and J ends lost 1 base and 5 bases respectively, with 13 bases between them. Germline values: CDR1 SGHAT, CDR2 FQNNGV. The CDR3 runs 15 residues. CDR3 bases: TGTGCCAGCAGCTTAGGGAGGCGGCTTGAAGATACGCAGTATTTT. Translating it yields CASSLGRRLEDTQYF. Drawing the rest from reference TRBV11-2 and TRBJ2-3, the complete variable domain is EAGVAQSPRYKIIEKRQSVAFWCNPISGHATLYWYQQILGQGPKLLIQFQNNGVVDDSQLPKDRFSAERLKGVDSTLKIQPAKLEDSAVYLCASSLGRRLEDTQYFGPGTRLTVL.

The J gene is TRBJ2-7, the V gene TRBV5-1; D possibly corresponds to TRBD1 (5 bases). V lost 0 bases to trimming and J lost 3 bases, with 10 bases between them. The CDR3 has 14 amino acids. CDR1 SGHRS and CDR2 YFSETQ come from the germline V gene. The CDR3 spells CASSLEGRGYEQYF. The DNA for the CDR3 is TGCGCCAGCAGCTTGGAGGGGCGCGGCTACGAGCAGTACTTC.

CDR3 region: CASSLEGAGETQYF. DNA of the CDR3: TGTGCCAGCAGCTTGGAGGGGGCGGGCGAGACCCAGTACTTC. This chain links TRBV7-7 with TRBJ2-5, with D maybe TRBD1 (7 bases). V was shortened by 3 bases and J by 5 bases, with 13 bases between the two germline ends. Germline lookup yields CDR1 SSHAT and CDR2 FNYEAQ (reference sequence). CDR3 size: 14 residues.

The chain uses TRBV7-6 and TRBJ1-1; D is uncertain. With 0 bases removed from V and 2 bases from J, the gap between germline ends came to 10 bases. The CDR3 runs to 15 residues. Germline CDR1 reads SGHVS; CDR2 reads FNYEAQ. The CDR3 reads CASSLASSHNTEAFF. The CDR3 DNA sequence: TGTGCCAGCAGCTTAGCGAGTAGCCATAACACTGAAGCTTTCTTT. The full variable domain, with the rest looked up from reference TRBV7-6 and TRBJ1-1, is GAGVSQSPRYKVTKRGQDVALRCDPISGHVSLYWYRQALGQGPEFLTYFNYEAQQDKSGLPNDRFSAERPEGSISTLTIQRTEQRDSAMYRCASSLASSHNTEAFFGQGTRLTVV.

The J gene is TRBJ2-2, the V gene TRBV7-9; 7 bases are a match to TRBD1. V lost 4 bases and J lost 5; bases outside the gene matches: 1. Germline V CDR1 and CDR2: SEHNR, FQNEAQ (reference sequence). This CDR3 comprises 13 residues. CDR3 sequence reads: CASSYRGTGELFF. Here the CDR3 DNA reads TGTGCCAGCAGCTACAGGGGAACCGGGGAGCTGTTTTTT.

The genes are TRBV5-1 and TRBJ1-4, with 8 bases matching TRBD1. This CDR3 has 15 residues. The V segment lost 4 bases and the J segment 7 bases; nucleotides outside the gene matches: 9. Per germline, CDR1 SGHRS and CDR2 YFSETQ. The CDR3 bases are TGCGCCAGCAGCAGAACCGGACAGGGTGGTGAAAAACTGTTTTTT. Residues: CASSRTGQGGEKLFF. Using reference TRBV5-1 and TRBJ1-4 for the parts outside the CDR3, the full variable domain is KAGVTQTPRYLIKTRGQQVTLSCSPISGHRSVSWYQQTPGQGLQFLFEYFSETQRNKGNFPGRFSGRQFSNSRSEMNVSTLELGDSALYLCASSRTGQGGEKLFFGSGTQLSVL.

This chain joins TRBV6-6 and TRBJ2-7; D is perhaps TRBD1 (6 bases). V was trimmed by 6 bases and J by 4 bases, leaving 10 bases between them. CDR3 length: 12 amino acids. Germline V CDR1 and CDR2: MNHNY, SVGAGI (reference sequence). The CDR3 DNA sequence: TGTGCCAGCAGCCCTGACAGGTACGAGCAGTACTTC. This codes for CASSPDRYEQYF.

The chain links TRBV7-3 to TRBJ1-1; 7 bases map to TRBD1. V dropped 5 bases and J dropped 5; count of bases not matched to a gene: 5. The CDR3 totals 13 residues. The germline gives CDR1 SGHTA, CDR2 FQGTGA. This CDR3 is CASSPGGGTEAFF. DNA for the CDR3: TGTGCCAGCAGCCCAGGGGGTGGGACTGAAGCTTTCTTT. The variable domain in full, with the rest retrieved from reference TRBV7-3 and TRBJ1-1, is GAGVSQTPSNKVTEKGKYVELRCDPISGHTALYWYRQSLGQGPEFLIYFQGTGAADDSGLPNDRFFAVRPEGSVSTLKIQRTERGDSAVYLCASSPGGGTEAFFGQGTRLTVV.

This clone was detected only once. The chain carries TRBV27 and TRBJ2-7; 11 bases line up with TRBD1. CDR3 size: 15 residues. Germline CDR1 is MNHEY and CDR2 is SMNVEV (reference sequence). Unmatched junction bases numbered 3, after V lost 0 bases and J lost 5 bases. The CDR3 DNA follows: TGTGCCAGCAGTTTATCGGGGACAGGGGGTAACGAGCAGTACTTC. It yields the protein CASSLSGTGGNEQYF.

CDR3 sequence (DNA): TGTGCCAGCAGCGCAGGGACAGGAGGCGTCACCGGGGAGCTGTTTTTT. Translating it yields CASSAGTGGVTGELFF. The chain couples TRBV9 to TRBJ2-2, with 8 bases matching TRBD1. This CDR3 region has 16 residues. Per germline, CDR1 SGDLS and CDR2 YYNGEE. V dropped 3 bases and J dropped 4; count of bases not matched to a gene: 8.